A single sample gave rise to the 17 T cell receptor beta chains below, sequenced in a study of shared clonotypes between healthy human individuals. CD45RO-negative CD8 cells positively selected for CCR7 made up the naive population, which excluded terminally differentiated effector memory CD45RA+ cells. The table came from immunoSEQ multiplex PCR; TCRdb's copy has only in-frame clones and leaves some out. The sample yields 2 million to 2.5 million clones, approximately 94% seen once. Sample: naive CD8+ T cells from PBMCs. The receptors were sampled from a man between 18 and 29 years old in good health. Some clones in this sample may be carry-over from other donors' samples.

DNA for the CDR3: TGTGCCAGCAGCTTAGATCTTGCGGGAGGGTCCCTCTCCTACGAGCAGTACTTC. Protein: CASSLDLAGGSLSYEQYF. This chain joins TRBV11-2 and TRBJ2-7; 9 nucleotides agree with TRBD2. V lost 0 bases to trimming and J lost 0 bases; unmatched junction nucleotides: 9. The CDR3 extends over 18 amino acids. Germline V gene lookup returns CDR1 SGHAT and CDR2 FQNNGV. Full variable domain (outside the CDR3, taken from reference TRBV11-2 and TRBJ2-7): EAGVAQSPRYKIIEKRQSVAFWCNPISGHATLYWYQQILGQGPKLLIQFQNNGVVDDSQLPKDRFSAERLKGVDSTLKIQPAKLEDSAVYLCASSLDLAGGSLSYEQYFGPGTRLTVT.

The chain recombines TRBV19 with TRBJ1-1, with TRBD1 as a possible D gene (6 bases). Germline V gene sequence: CDR1 LNHDA, CDR2 SQIVND (reference sequence). The CDR3 totals 13 residues. Trimming left V 7 bases short and J 4 bases short, with 13 bases between. CDR3 DNA: TGTGCCAGTACCGTCAGGGGCCTCACTGAAGCTTTCTTT. Protein sequence: CASTVRGLTEAFF.

This clone was seen a few times. V gene TRBV4-1 combines with J gene TRBJ2-7, with D possibly TRBD1 on 6 matching bases. V was cut by 4 bases and J by 4 bases, with 17 bases left in between. The CDR3 is 15 amino acids. CDR1 is MGHRA and CDR2 is YSYEKL in the germline V gene. CDR3 sequence: CASSPTPQGTYEQYF. The DNA for the CDR3 is TGCGCCAGCAGCCCGACGCCCCAGGGGACATACGAGCAGTACTTC.

This chain links TRBV30 with TRBJ2-5; 9 positions match TRBD2. Germline CDR1 GTSNPN, CDR2 SVGIG (reference sequence). The V gene end was trimmed by 5 bases and the J gene end by 4 bases; junction bases not matched to a gene: 17. This CDR3 spans 17 amino acids. This CDR3 reads CAWGDGSSGEVRETQYF. As DNA, the CDR3 is TGTGCCTGGGGCGACGGGTCTAGCGGGGAGGTACGAGAGACCCAGTACTTC.

CDR3 sequence: CASSDSFRPYHYGYTF. CDR3 bases: TGTGCCAGCAGTGACAGTTTTCGGCCGTACCACTATGGCTACACCTTC. The chain is built from TRBV6-4 and TRBJ1-2; D not certain. Germline CDR1 and CDR2: MRHNA and SNTAGT. V was cut by 2 bases and J by 3 bases, with 16 bases left in between. The CDR3 covers 16 residues.

The chain couples TRBV27 to TRBJ1-5, with 7 bases matching TRBD1. The germline gives CDR1 MNHEY, CDR2 SMNVEV (reference sequence). CDR3 length: 15 residues. After removal of 5 bases from V and 0 bases from J, the junction contained 4 bases not matched to a gene. The CDR3 DNA follows: TGTGCCAGCAGTGGACGGGACAGTAGCAATCAGCCCCAGCATTTT. Translated: CASSGRDSSNQPQHF.

The chain employs TRBV7-9 and TRBJ2-5, with unresolved D. The V gene's germline CDR1 is SEHNR and CDR2 FQNEAQ (reference sequence). Trimming pared 7 bases from V and 2 bases from J, leaving 17 bases between. The length of the CDR3 is 15 residues. The DNA for the CDR3 is TGTGCCAGCACCCAACCCGACAAACGACAAGAGACCCAGTACTTC. As protein: CASTQPDKRQETQYF. The whole variable domain, filled in from reference TRBV7-9 and TRBJ2-5, reads DTGVSQNPRHKITKRGQNVTFRCDPISEHNRLYWYRQTLGQGPEFLTYFQNEAQLEKSRLLSDRFSAERPKGSFSTLEIQRTEQGDSAMYLCASTQPDKRQETQYFGPGTRLLVL.

Points on this clone: The same CDR3 is also encoded by other DNA sequences in this sample. The V and J genes are TRBV27 and TRBJ2-3; D call uncertain. Trimming took off 0 bases at V and 2 bases at J, with 6 bases between the two ends. CDR1 and CDR2 from the germline V gene are MNHEY and SMNVEV (reference sequence). The CDR3 is 14 amino acids. CDR3 nucleotides: TGTGCCAGCAGTTTATCAGGAACCACAGATACGCAGTATTTT. This encodes CASSLSGTTDTQYF.

The genes are TRBV27 and TRBJ2-7, with 7 bases matching TRBD1. The CDR3 has 14 amino acids. Germline lookup yields CDR1 MNHEY and CDR2 SMNVEV (reference sequence). With V trimmed by 1 base and J by 3 bases, 3 bases remained unmatched. The CDR3 reads CASSLYRGHYEQYF. DNA of the CDR3: TGTGCCAGCAGTTTATACAGGGGCCACTACGAGCAGTACTTC.

The chain employs TRBV29-1 and TRBJ1-2, with a weak D call TRBD1 (6 bases). Germline lookup yields CDR1 SQVTM and CDR2 ANQGSEA. CDR3 length equals 11 residues. V lost 4 bases, J lost 8 bases, and 11 bases lay in between. CDR3 region: CSVGQGRGYTF. The CDR3 coding sequence is TGCAGCGTTGGTCAGGGGCGCGGCTACACCTTC.

The chain carries TRBV10-3 and TRBJ1-2; no reliable D call. Germline CDR1 and CDR2: ENHRY and SYGVKD. CDR3 length: 14 amino acids. V lost 5 bases and J 4 bases, leaving 14 bases between the germline ends. This CDR3 is CAISNLTIPYGYTF. DNA for the CDR3: TGTGCCATCAGTAACTTGACCATTCCCTATGGCTACACCTTC.

The DNA of the CDR3 is TGTGCCAGCAGCTTAGGGGGCGGGATGATCACCGGGGAGCTGTTTTTT. This sequence encodes CASSLGGGMITGELFF. The chain recombines TRBV7-9 with TRBJ2-2, with a tentative D call TRBD2 (6 bases). Trimming took 1 base from V and 4 from J, leaving 13 bases between them. The length of the CDR3 is 16 residues. Germline loops: CDR1 SEHNR, CDR2 FQNEAQ (reference sequence).

The rearrangement joins TRBV6-1 to TRBJ2-5; possible D gene TRBD2, 5 bases. With 7 bases removed from V and 4 bases from J, the gap between germline ends came to 19 bases. The CDR3 is 15 amino acids. The V gene's germline CDR1 is MNHNS and CDR2 SASEGT. The CDR3 spells CASNPTLAPGETQYF. The CDR3 DNA is TGTGCCAGCAACCCAACCCTAGCACCTGGAGAGACCCAGTACTTC.

The rearrangement uses TRBV7-3 and TRBJ1-5; no reliable D call. Germline V CDR1 and CDR2: SGHTA, FQGTGA. The CDR3 is 14 residues long. With 6 bases removed from V and 4 bases from J, the gap between germline ends came to 13 bases. Written as DNA, the CDR3 is TGTGCCAGCAGACCCGAAGGGTATAATCAGCCCCAGCATTTT. Protein sequence: CASRPEGYNQPQHF. The entire variable domain, with the rest obtained from reference TRBV7-3 and TRBJ1-5, is as follows: GAGVSQTPSNKVTEKGKYVELRCDPISGHTALYWYRQSLGQGPEFLIYFQGTGAADDSGLPNDRFFAVRPEGSVSTLKIQRTERGDSAVYLCASRPEGYNQPQHFGDGTRLSIL.

Points on this clone: Other nucleotide sequences in the sample specify the same CDR3. The CDR3 here is CASSEGRGNEQFF. The DNA for the CDR3 is TGTGCCAGCAGTGAGGGCAGGGGTAATGAGCAGTTCTTC. The chain couples TRBV2 to TRBJ2-1; TRBD1 is a possible D gene (6 bases). The V gene lost 3 bases and the J gene lost 7 bases, with 10 bases spanning the gap. This CDR3 contains 13 residues. The germline V gene has CDR1 SNHLY and CDR2 FYNNEI. Looking up the rest from reference TRBV2 and TRBJ2-1 gives the full variable domain: EPEVTQTPSHQVTQMGQEVILRCVPISNHLYFYWYRQILGQKVEFLVSFYNNEISEKSEIFDDQFSVERPDGSNFTLKIRSTKLEDSAMYFCASSEGRGNEQFFGPGTRLTVL.

As regards this clone: This specimen includes other DNA sequences encoding the same CDR3. This rearrangement joins TRBV7-3 to TRBJ2-3, with D uncertain. The CDR3 is made up of 12 amino acids. Germline V lookup: CDR1 SGHTA, CDR2 FQGTGA. V lost 4 bases, J lost 3 bases, and 5 bases lay in between. The CDR3, as DNA: TGTGCCAGCAGCTCTGGAACAGATACGCAGTATTTT. Translated: CASSSGTDTQYF. The full variable domain, completed using reference TRBV7-3 and TRBJ2-3, is GAGVSQTPSNKVTEKGKYVELRCDPISGHTALYWYRQSLGQGPEFLIYFQGTGAADDSGLPNDRFFAVRPEGSVSTLKIQRTERGDSAVYLCASSSGTDTQYFGPGTRLTVL.

The chain employs TRBV28 and TRBJ1-5; 7 bases fit TRBD1. CDR3 length: 14 residues. CDR1 and CDR2 (germline): MDHEN, SYDVKM. J lost 7 bases, V lost 7 bases, and 10 bases had no gene match. CDR3 residues: CASKKGAWGQPQHF. The CDR3 bases are TGTGCCAGCAAGAAGGGGGCATGGGGGCAGCCCCAGCATTTT.